The 20 T cell receptor beta chains in this list originate from one sample, sequenced in a study of blood T cell repertoires in COVID-19. TCRdb's table, derived via immunoSEQ multiplex PCR, lists solely in-frame clones and lacks some. The sample lists approximately 330,000 clones, about 91% occurring once. Sequencing input: peripheral blood. These receptors came from a man aged 30 to 45 with COVID-19, enrolled during active disease.

V gene TRBV11-2 combines with J gene TRBJ2-1; 14 bases match TRBD2. Trimming at V came to 3 bases and at J to 6 bases, leaving 4 bases not matched to a gene. The CDR3 is 16 amino acids. Germline V gives CDR1 SGHAT, CDR2 FQNNGV. CDR3 coding DNA: TGTGCCAGCAGCTTGAGACTAGCGGGAGGGCCCAATGAGCAGTTCTTC. Its translation: CASSLRLAGGPNEQFF. The whole variable domain, remainder taken from reference TRBV11-2 and TRBJ2-1, is EAGVAQSPRYKIIEKRQSVAFWCNPISGHATLYWYQQILGQGPKLLIQFQNNGVVDDSQLPKDRFSAERLKGVDSTLKIQPAKLEDSAVYLCASSLRLAGGPNEQFFGPGTRLTVL.

CDR3 amino acids: CASSTSKGAEQYF. CDR3 nucleotides: TGTGCCAGTAGTACCTCGAAAGGGGCCGAGCAGTACTTC. The genes are TRBV19 and TRBJ2-7; a weak D match, TRBD1 (5 bases). CDR3 size: 13 residues. Trimming took off 4 bases at V and 6 bases at J, with 13 bases between the two ends. The germline V gene has CDR1 LNHDA and CDR2 SQIVND (reference sequence).

J is TRBJ1-6 and V is TRBV13, with D perhaps TRBD1 (5 bases). V lost 7 bases to trimming and J lost 14 bases, with 21 bases between them. The germline V gene encodes CDR1 PRHDT and CDR2 FYEKMQ (reference sequence). The CDR3 spans 14 residues. This CDR3 is CASTLRTGVTALHF. The CDR3 DNA reads TGTGCCAGCACCCTAAGAACGGGGGTCACGGCCCTCCACTTT. The variable domain in full, with the rest retrieved from reference TRBV13 and TRBJ1-6, is AAGVIQSPRHLIKEKRETATLKCYPIPRHDTVYWYQQGPGQDPQFLISFYEKMQSDKGSIPDRFSAQQFSDYHSELNMSSLELGDSALYFCASTLRTGVTALHFGNGTRLTVT.

DNA of the CDR3: TGTGCCAGCAGTGCTCCCCAGTTCGACAGGGCCAATCAGCCCCAGCATTTT. It specifies CASSAPQFDRANQPQHF. The chain couples TRBV6-1 to TRBJ1-5; 7 bases are shared with TRBD1. The CDR3 extends over 17 amino acids. J lost 3 bases, V lost 4 bases, and 12 bases had no gene match. Looked up from germline, CDR1 is MNHNS and CDR2 is SASEGT.

V and J are TRBV28 and TRBJ1-2; 7 bases align to TRBD1. J lost 8 bases, V lost 2 bases, and 20 bases had no gene match. Germline CDR1 is MDHEN and CDR2 is SYDVKM. The CDR3 loop spans 18 amino acids. CDR3 in DNA: TGTGCCAGCAGTTTAGGAACCAGGGGGACCCACCATCTGGGGGGCTACACCTTC. It is translated as CASSLGTRGTHHLGGYTF.

The chain recombines TRBV5-8 with TRBJ2-5; TRBD1 agrees at 7 bases. V shed 4 bases and J 1 base; nucleotides not matched to a gene: 7. The CDR3 is 15 residues long. The germline V gene has CDR1 SGHTS and CDR2 YDEGEE. CDR3 in amino acids: CASSGTGQLQETQYF. As DNA, the CDR3 is TGTGCCAGCAGCGGAACGGGACAGCTCCAAGAGACCCAGTACTTC. The whole variable domain, remainder taken from reference TRBV5-8 and TRBJ2-5, is EAGVTQSPTHLIKTRGQQATLRCSPISGHTSVYWYQQALGLGLQFLLWYDEGEERNRGNFPPRFSGRQFPNYSSELNVNALELEDSALYLCASSGTGQLQETQYFGPGTRLLVL.

The J gene is TRBJ2-3, the V gene TRBV27; the match to TRBD1 covers 11 bases. Unmatched junction bases numbered 8, after V lost 5 bases and J lost 4 bases. The CDR3 has 16 amino acids. Per the germline V gene, CDR1 is MNHEY and CDR2 is SMNVEV (reference sequence). In nucleotides, the CDR3 is TGTGCCAGCAGTCCGGACAGGGGGCGAAGGGCAGATACGCAGTATTTT. Translating gives CASSPDRGRRADTQYF.

The chain couples TRBV4-1 to TRBJ1-1; tentatively, D is TRBD1 (5 bases). The germline V gene has CDR1 MGHRA and CDR2 YSYEKL. The CDR3 is made up of 12 amino acids. Trimming removed 1 base from V and 6 bases from J, with 6 bases in between. CDR3 in DNA: TGCGCCAGCAGCCAAGCGACAGCTGAAGCTTTCTTT. Protein sequence: CASSQATAEAFF.

This chain connects TRBV5-1 to TRBJ1-4, with no clear D. CDR1 and CDR2 from the germline V gene are SGHRS and YFSETQ. V was pared by 0 bases and J by 2 bases, with 11 bases between. This CDR3 is built from 16 residues. In DNA, the CDR3 is TGCGCCAGCAGCTTGGAAGGTGGGAGGACTAATGAAAAACTGTTTTTT. It yields the protein CASSLEGGRTNEKLFF.

This chain links TRBV7-9 with TRBJ2-7; no firm D call. V was cut by 6 bases and J by 2 bases, with 17 bases left in between. The CDR3 is 15 amino acids. Germline CDR1 and CDR2: SEHNR and FQNEAQ (reference sequence). Here the CDR3 DNA reads TGTGCCAGCAGTCCTCTACCGCAACTCACCTACGAGCAGTACTTC. Protein: CASSPLPQLTYEQYF.

The chain links TRBV30 to TRBJ2-1; 7 bases are a match to TRBD2. The CDR3 totals 11 residues. Germline V gene sequence: CDR1 GTSNPN, CDR2 SVGIG (reference sequence). V shed 1 base and J 9 bases; nucleotides not matched to a gene: 0. The CDR3 coding sequence is TGTGCCTGGAGTGGCGGGGGTGAGCAGTTCTTC. Translated: CAWSGGGEQFF.

This clone has just one count. The J gene is TRBJ1-2, the V gene TRBV24-1; TRBD1 matches at 8 bases. Per the germline V gene, CDR1 is KGHDR and CDR2 is SFDVKD. The CDR3 spans 17 residues. With V trimmed by 3 bases and J by 5 bases, 13 bases remained unmatched. This CDR3 is CATSDINPGTGAYGYTF. The CDR3, as DNA: TGTGCCACCAGTGATATAAACCCCGGGACAGGAGCATATGGCTACACCTTC.

The chain couples TRBV6-2 or TRBV6-3 to TRBJ2-3; possible D gene TRBD2, 6 bases. Trimming left V 2 bases short and J 0 bases short, with 15 bases between. The CDR3 runs to 17 residues. Germline-derived CDR1 and CDR2 are MNHEY and SVGEGT. In nucleotides, the CDR3 is TGTGCCAGCAGTTACGAGTCGGGACTGGCTAGCACAGATACGCAGTATTTT. It specifies CASSYESGLASTDTQYF.

The chain combines TRBV5-4 with TRBJ2-7; TRBD2 matches 7 bases. There are 16 residues in the CDR3. The V gene's germline CDR1 is SGHNT and CDR2 YYREEE (reference sequence). V dropped 1 base and J dropped 1; count of bases not matched to a gene: 8. The CDR3 DNA is TGTGCCAGCAGCTTGTCGGGAGGAGCTACTTCCTACGAGCAGTACTTC. Translated, it gives CASSLSGGATSYEQYF.

The rearrangement joins TRBV5-4 to TRBJ2-1; 8 nucleotides align to TRBD2. The germline V gene encodes CDR1 SGHNT and CDR2 YYREEE (reference sequence). V lost 0 bases, J lost 5 bases, and 10 bases stayed unmatched. This CDR3 is built from 17 residues. In nucleotides, the CDR3 is TGTGCCAGCAGCTTGGCCCGGGGACTAGGAGGGAACAATGAGCAGTTCTTC. This gives the protein CASSLARGLGGNNEQFF. The whole variable domain, filled in from reference TRBV5-4 and TRBJ2-1, reads ETGVTQSPTHLIKTRGQQVTLRCSSQSGHNTVSWYQQALGQGPQFIFQYYREEENGRGNFPPRFSGLQFPNYSSELNVNALELDDSALYLCASSLARGLGGNNEQFFGPGTRLTVL.

This clone showed up many times. The rearrangement uses TRBV28 and TRBJ1-6; 10 bases match TRBD1. The CDR3 length is 17 residues. Trimming at V came to 8 bases and at J to 4 bases, leaving 11 bases not matched to a gene. Germline V gene sequence: CDR1 MDHEN, CDR2 SYDVKM. The CDR3 loop is CASWDRGFGAYNSPLHF. In nucleotides, the CDR3 is TGTGCCAGCTGGGACAGGGGTTTTGGGGCATATAATTCACCCCTCCACTTT.

This clone came up a few times. The CDR3 here is CASNVQGALISDTQYF. The CDR3 nucleotides are TGTGCCAGCAATGTACAGGGGGCTTTAATTTCAGATACGCAGTATTTT. This chain uses TRBV6-6 with TRBJ2-3; 9 bases agree with TRBD1. Germline CDR1 reads MNHNY; CDR2 reads SVGAGI (reference sequence). The CDR3 consists of 16 residues. V lost 7 bases and J lost 4; bases outside the gene matches: 12.

The chain couples TRBV5-5 to TRBJ2-7; 8 positions match TRBD1. The ends lost 3 bases at V and 0 bases at J; junction bases unmatched: 5. Germline V gene data show CDR1 as SGHKS and CDR2 as YYEKEE (reference sequence). This CDR3 spans 15 amino acids. The CDR3 region has the DNA TGTGCCAGCAGCTCTGACAGGGGTAGCTCCTACGAGCAGTACTTC. This sequence encodes CASSSDRGSSYEQYF. Variable domain in full (rest from reference TRBV5-5 and TRBJ2-7): DAGVTQSPTHLIKTRGQQVTLRCSPISGHKSVSWYQQVLGQGPQFIFQYYEKEERGRGNFPDRFSARQFPNYSSELNVNALLLGDSALYLCASSSDRGSSYEQYFGPGTRLTVT.

The chain carries TRBV19 and TRBJ2-1, with 14 bases lining up with TRBD2. The CDR3 is made up of 18 amino acids. Germline V lookup: CDR1 LNHDA, CDR2 SQIVND (reference sequence). Trimming at V came to 5 bases and at J to 6 bases, leaving 12 bases not matched to a gene. The CDR3 sequence is CASSSLGTSGRGGNEQFF. As DNA, the CDR3 is TGTGCCAGTAGTTCCCTCGGGACTAGCGGGAGAGGGGGCAATGAGCAGTTCTTC.

V gene TRBV19 combines with J gene TRBJ2-1; possibly TRBD1 for D (5 bases). This CDR3 spans 15 amino acids. V lost 2 bases and J 2 bases, leaving 10 bases between the germline ends. The V gene's germline CDR1 is LNHDA and CDR2 SQIVND (reference sequence). CDR3 region: CASSIIPGTYNEQFF. CDR3 DNA: TGTGCCAGTAGTATAATTCCAGGGACCTACAATGAGCAGTTCTTC.